Reported below is one T cell receptor (beta chain). Its antigen is currently not known. Base qualities are not provided; no much larger clone lies one nucleotide away. Library prep was done by RT-PCR. Reads for this sample came from an Illumina HiSeq 2500. TCRdb reprocessing: public reads trimmed at Q25 with fastp, clones called with MiXCR, in-frame beta chains kept. Rows with one shared CDR3 protein collapse into an entry with the most common genes and DNA. In this sample the table shows a few hundred thousand distinct CDR3 sequences, approximately 20% of which occur a single time. Of the sample, 10% falls within the top ten clones. The record originates from a study of response to subunit inactivated influenza vaccine (dated by TCRdb to the late 2010s). Describing the broader study: The study used deep quantitative T cell receptor repertoire profiling to track responses to a trivalent subunit inactivated influenza vaccine. Broad study findings and their caveats: The authors proposed that each seasonal influenza vaccination may bring in only a limited number of new T cells.

The germline V gene encodes CDR1 DFQATT and CDR2 SNEGSKA (reference sequence). The germline V and J ends show losses of 5 bases and 3 bases respectively, and no gene match explains 9 bases of the junction. The CDR3 goes from the cysteine to the phenylalanine over 15 residues. Of all the DNA, just the CDR3 is kept, 45 bases in frame from base 1. This sequence uses TRBV20-1 and TRBJ1-1; a stretch of 10 junction bases matches TRBD1. The starting material was PBMCs from blood, obtained 21 months after vaccination. The sequence was collected from a man aged 50 to 75 who received an inactivated influenza vaccine. Donor details come from another sample of the same person, matched by shared clones. The CDR3 in this case is CSARGTGERDTEAFF. The DNA sequence is as follows: TGCAGTGCTCGCGGGACAGGGGAACGCGACACTGAAGCTTTCTTT.